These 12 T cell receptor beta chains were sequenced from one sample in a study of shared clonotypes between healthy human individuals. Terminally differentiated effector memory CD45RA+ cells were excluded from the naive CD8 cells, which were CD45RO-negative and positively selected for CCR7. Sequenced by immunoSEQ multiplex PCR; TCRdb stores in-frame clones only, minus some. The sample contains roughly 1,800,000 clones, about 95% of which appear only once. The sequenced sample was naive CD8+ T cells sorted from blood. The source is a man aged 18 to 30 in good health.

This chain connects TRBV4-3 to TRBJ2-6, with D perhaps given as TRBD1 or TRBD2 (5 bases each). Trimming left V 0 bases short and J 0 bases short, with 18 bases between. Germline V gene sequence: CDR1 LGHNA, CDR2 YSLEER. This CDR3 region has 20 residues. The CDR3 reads CASSQEFPGTLSSGANVLTF. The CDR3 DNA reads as TGCGCCAGCAGCCAAGAATTCCCCGGGACGCTTAGCTCTGGGGCCAACGTCCTGACTTTC.

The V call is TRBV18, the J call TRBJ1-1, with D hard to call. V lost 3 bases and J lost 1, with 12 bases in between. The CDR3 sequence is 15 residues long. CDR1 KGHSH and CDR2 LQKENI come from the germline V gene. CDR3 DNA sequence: TGTGCCAGCTCACCGACGGTCGGCGAGAACACTGAAGCTTTCTTT. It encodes CASSPTVGENTEAFF.

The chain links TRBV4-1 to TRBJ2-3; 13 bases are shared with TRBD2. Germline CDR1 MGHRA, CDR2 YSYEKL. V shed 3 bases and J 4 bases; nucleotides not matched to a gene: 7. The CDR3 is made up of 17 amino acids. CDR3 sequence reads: CASSHEPGLAGPDTQYF. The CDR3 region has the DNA TGCGCCAGCAGCCATGAACCGGGACTAGCGGGACCAGATACGCAGTATTTT.

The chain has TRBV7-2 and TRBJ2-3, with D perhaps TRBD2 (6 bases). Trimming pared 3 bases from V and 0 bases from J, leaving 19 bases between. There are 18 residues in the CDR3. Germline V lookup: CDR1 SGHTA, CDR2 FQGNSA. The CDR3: CASSFPLDTGASTDTQYF. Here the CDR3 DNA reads TGTGCCAGCAGCTTTCCCCTCGATACGGGAGCGAGCACAGATACGCAGTATTTT.

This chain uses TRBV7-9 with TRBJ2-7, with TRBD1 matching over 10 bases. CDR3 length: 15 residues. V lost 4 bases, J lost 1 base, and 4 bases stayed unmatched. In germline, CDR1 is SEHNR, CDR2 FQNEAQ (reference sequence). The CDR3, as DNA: TGTGCCAGCAGCTACGGGACAGGGGAATCCTACGAGCAGTACTTC. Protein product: CASSYGTGESYEQYF.

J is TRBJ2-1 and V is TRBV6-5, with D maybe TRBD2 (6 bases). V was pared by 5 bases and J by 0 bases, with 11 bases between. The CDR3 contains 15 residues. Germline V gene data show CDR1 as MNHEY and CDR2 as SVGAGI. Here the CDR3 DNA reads TGTGCCAGCAGTCTCCCCGGGAGCTCCTACAATGAGCAGTTCTTC. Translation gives CASSLPGSSYNEQFF.

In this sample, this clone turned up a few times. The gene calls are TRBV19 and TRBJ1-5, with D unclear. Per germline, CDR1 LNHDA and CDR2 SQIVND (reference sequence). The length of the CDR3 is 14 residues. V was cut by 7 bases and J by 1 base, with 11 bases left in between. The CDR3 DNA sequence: TGTGCCAGTATGGAGGGAATGAGCAATCAGCCCCAGCATTTT. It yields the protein CASMEGMSNQPQHF.

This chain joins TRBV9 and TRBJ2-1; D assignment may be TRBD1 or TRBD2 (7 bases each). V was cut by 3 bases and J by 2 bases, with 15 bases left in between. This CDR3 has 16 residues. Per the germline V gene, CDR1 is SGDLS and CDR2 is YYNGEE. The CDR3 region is CASSAGGALPYNEQFF. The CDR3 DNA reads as TGTGCCAGCAGCGCAGGGGGGGCTCTCCCCTACAATGAGCAGTTCTTC.

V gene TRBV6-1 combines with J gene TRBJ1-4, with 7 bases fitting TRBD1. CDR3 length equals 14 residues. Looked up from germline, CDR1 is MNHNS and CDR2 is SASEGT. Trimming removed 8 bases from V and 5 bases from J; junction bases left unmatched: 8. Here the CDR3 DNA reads TGTGCCAGCGACGGACAGGACTTAAATGAAAAACTGTTTTTT. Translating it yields CASDGQDLNEKLFF.

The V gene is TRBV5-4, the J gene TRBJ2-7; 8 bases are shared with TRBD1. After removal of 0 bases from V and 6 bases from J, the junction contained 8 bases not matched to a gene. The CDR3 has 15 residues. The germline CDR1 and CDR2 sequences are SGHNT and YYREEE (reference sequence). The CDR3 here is CASSLAAGGKGEQYF. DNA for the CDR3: TGTGCCAGCAGCTTGGCTGCAGGGGGCAAGGGCGAGCAGTACTTC.

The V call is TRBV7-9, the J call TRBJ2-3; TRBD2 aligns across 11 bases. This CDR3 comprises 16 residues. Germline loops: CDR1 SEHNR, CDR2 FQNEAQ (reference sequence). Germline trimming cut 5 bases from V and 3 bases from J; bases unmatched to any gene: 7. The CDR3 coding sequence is TGTGCCAGCAGCGTCGGGACTAGCGGTGAAACAGATACGCAGTATTTT. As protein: CASSVGTSGETDTQYF.

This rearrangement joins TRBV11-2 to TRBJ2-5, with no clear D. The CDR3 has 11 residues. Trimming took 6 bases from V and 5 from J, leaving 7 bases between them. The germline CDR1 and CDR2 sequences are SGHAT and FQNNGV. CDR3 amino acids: CASRFAETQYF. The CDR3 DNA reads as TGTGCCAGCAGGTTTGCGGAGACCCAGTACTTC.